The clone carrying this TCR beta chain was detected ten times or more. Its matching antigen is unknown. The data were taken from a study of CD8 T cells in ankylosing spondylitis. Study-level points and caveats: Blood of patients with ankylosing spondylitis appeared to be characterized by a TCR beta motif of about eight highly homologous variants. Disease-linked clones proved CD8+ and comparatively uncommon in peripheral blood. The study looked at matched synovial fluid samples from ankylosing spondylitis patients. Disease-linked clones were reported to be significantly enriched there.

Generation of TCR beta libraries employed quantitative 5'-RACE incorporating molecular barcodes. TCRdb fed the 5' RACE reads into MiXCR, producing one record per CDR3 protein. The repertoire includes 100,000 to 150,000 distinct CDR3 sequences, approximately 9.7% of them detected once, and 3.3% sits in the top ten. Looked up from germline, CDR1 is SGHKS and CDR2 is YYEKEE (reference sequence). This CDR3 has 15 amino acids. V dropped 0 bases and J dropped 3; count of bases not matched to a gene: 5. This rearrangement joins TRBV5-5 to TRBJ1-2; 7 nucleotides align to TRBD1. The TCR was taken from a male donor with ankylosing spondylitis or in good health (not recorded which). The sequencing input was blood, either unsorted or a sorted T cell fraction (not recorded which). The CDR3 nucleotides are TGTGCCAGCAGCTTGGGTCCCGGGACAGACTATGGCTACACCTTC. Amino acid sequence: CASSLGPGTDYGYTF.